One T cell receptor (beta chain) is described in this entry. Its antigen has not been determined. Base quality data are lacking; no much larger clone is found one base away. The trial excluded patients who had a history of autoimmune disease or were on systemic immunosuppression. Peripheral blood for TCR sequencing was drawn from every dose cohort at baseline, at cycle 4 day 1 and at cycle 7 day 1. Samples were obtained from an open-label, multicenter, first-in-human phase I dose-escalation trial of ivuxolimab. Adults with locally advanced or metastatic melanoma, renal cell carcinoma, hepatocellular carcinoma or head and neck squamous cell carcinoma were enrolled in the trial. Before TCR sequencing, CD4+ and CD8+ T cells were separately sorted from peripheral blood. The data originate from a study of OX40 agonist ivuxolimab in advanced cancers. Study-level background: The costimulatory receptor OX40 (CD134) was targeted by ivuxolimab, a fully human IgG2 agonistic monoclonal antibody. Intravenous ivuxolimab was administered to patients every 2 weeks at six dose levels: 0.01, 0.1, 0.3, 1.5, 3 and 10 mg/kg. Of the roughly 52 dose-escalation patients, hepatocellular carcinoma was present in roughly 19, melanoma in some 15, renal cell carcinoma in 9 and head and neck cancer in 9. In the dose-escalation cohort, 70% to 90% of patients were male, and the mean age was roughly 56 years with a range of about 23 to 79. Prior anti-PD-1, anti-PD-L1 or anti-CTLA-4 therapy was permitted, and checkpoint inhibitors had been received by less than 45% of dose-escalation patients. Three dose-escalation patients achieved partial responses, one with hepatocellular carcinoma and two with cutaneous melanoma. The point of sequencing TCRbeta in the periphery was to test whether ivuxolimab changed TCR sequence diversity and drove clonal T-cell expansion. The monotherapy dose-escalation portion (N = 52 patients) of the phase I ivuxolimab trial is reported in the paper. Results and caveats for the whole study, not just this receptor: At doses of 0.1 to 3.0 mg/kg, clonal expansion of both CD4+ and CD8+ T cells in blood was seen between baseline and week 6. After ivuxolimab, CD8+ T cells had more expanded clones than CD4+ T cells on average. Low levels of normalized T-cell clonal expansion were also seen in some nonresponding patients. The antigen specificity of the clonally expanded peripheral T cells was not determined. In the 0.1-3.0 mg/kg groups, partial responders had among the lowest normalized peripheral clonal expansion, particularly in CD8+ T cells.

As encoded in the germline V gene (reference sequence), CDR1 is SEHNR while CDR2 is FQNEAQ. V loses 3 bases, J loses 0 bases, and the germline ends lie 5 bases apart. The CDR3 spans 13 residues, from the cysteine through the phenylalanine. The kept DNA is CDR3 alone, 39 bases in frame from the first base. To sequence the TCRbeta CDR3 region, genomic DNA was isolated from the sorted cells. The immunoSEQ Assay was used for sequencing of TCRbeta CDR3 regions. TCRdb retrieved this table from immuneACCESS and kept in-frame rearrangements only. Not all clones are present; in checked studies, unresolved V genes account for under half, and no reason is known for the remainder. For this sample there are some 70,000 clones; 80% to 90% appear just once. About 0.75% of the sample rests with the top ten.

The input for sequencing was CD4+ or CD8+ T cells sorted from blood, taken in a trial of the OX40 agonist ivuxolimab. The chain links TRBV7-9 with TRBJ1-2, and perhaps TRBD1 as D gene, on 5 matching bases. The sequence was obtained from an adult with an advanced solid tumor such as melanoma, head and neck, liver or kidney cancer. The CDR3: CASSLTANYGYTF. The nucleotide sequence is given as TGTGCCAGCAGCTTGACAGCTAACTATGGCTACACCTTC.